The sequence of this TCR beta chain was determined in a study of sequential checkpoint blockade in melanoma. Study-wide background: First-line arms were nivolumab then ipilimumab, or the reverse, randomized 1:1.

The CDR3 runs 13 residues. J was trimmed by 6 bases and V by 2 bases; bases with no gene match: 0. The V gene's germline CDR1 is MRHNA and CDR2 SNTAGT. Some clones are missing from TCRdb's copy, which holds only in-frame ones; the method was immunoSEQ multiplex PCR. Among about 4,800 clones, 70% to 80% were seen once, and the ten largest hold around 67%. Treatment indicated: randomized to nivolumab then ipilimumab (arm A) or the reverse (arm B). DNA-damaging chemotherapy had not been given to any patient beforehand. The receptor comes from a human donor with melanoma. This specimen was CD8+ T cells sorted from blood (inferred from file names), taken from a patient given nivolumab and ipilimumab in sequence. The V and J genes are TRBV6-4 and TRBJ2-1; TRBD2 aligns across 8 bases. CDR3 region: CASSDGTSNEQFF. DNA of the CDR3: TGTGCCAGCAGTGACGGGACTAGCAATGAGCAGTTCTTC.